Each of the 5 T cell receptor beta chains below was sequenced from the same sample in a study of shared clonotypes between healthy human individuals. Method: immunoSEQ multiplex PCR; TCRdb's copy keeps in-frame clones and lacks some. This sample has over 950,000 clones, with around 77% found just once. Input material: memory CD4+ T cells from PBMCs. Subset here: CD45RA-negative fraction. These receptors were collected from a man aged 18 to 30 in good health. Some clones in this sample may be carry-over from other donors' samples.

V gene TRBV6-6 combines with J gene TRBJ1-1, with a tentative D call TRBD1 (5 bases). CDR1 is MNHNY, CDR2 SVGAGI, per germline (reference sequence). The CDR3 is 15 residues long. Trimming took 6 bases from V and 0 from J, leaving 14 bases between them. The DNA for the CDR3 is TGTGCCAGCAGCTATAAAACAGGAGTGAACACTGAAGCTTTCTTT. Its protein is CASSYKTGVNTEAFF.

To note about this clone: Mismatch with germline at one junction end may stem from a read error. The chain links TRBV2 to TRBJ1-5; maybe TRBD1 (6 bases). The CDR3 has 14 residues. CDR1 and CDR2 (germline): SNHLY, FYNNEI. CDR3 region: CASSGQAEYGPQLF. In DNA form, the CDR3 reads TGTGCCAGCAGTGGACAGGCCGAATATGGGCCCCAGCTCTTT.

This clone was seen a few times. V usage is TRBV7-9 and J usage is TRBJ2-5; D is uncertain. Looked up from germline, CDR1 is SEHNR and CDR2 is FQNEAQ (reference sequence). This CDR3 is built from 14 residues. V lost 3 bases and J lost 2, with 10 bases in between. Here the CDR3 reads CASSFTSDQETQYF. DNA of the CDR3: TGTGCCAGCAGCTTCACGAGTGATCAAGAGACCCAGTACTTC.

The V and J genes are TRBV28 and TRBJ1-4; TRBD1 agrees at 10 bases. The length of the CDR3 is 16 residues. Germline V gene sequence: CDR1 MDHEN, CDR2 SYDVKM. V gave up 5 bases and J gave up 6 bases; unmatched junction bases: 9. CDR3 nucleotide sequence: TGTGCCAGCAGTGTACCCACCGGGACAGGGGATGAAAAACTGTTTTTT. Its protein is CASSVPTGTGDEKLFF.

This clone came up a few times. The chain carries TRBV15 and TRBJ2-1, with D perhaps TRBD2 (7 bases). V gave up 0 bases and J gave up 12 bases, with 12 bases separating them. Germline CDR1 is LNHNV and CDR2 is YYDKDF (reference sequence). The CDR3 spans 13 residues. The CDR3 here is CATSRDGEGGQFF. CDR3 DNA: TGTGCCACCAGCAGAGATGGGGAGGGGGGGCAGTTCTTC.